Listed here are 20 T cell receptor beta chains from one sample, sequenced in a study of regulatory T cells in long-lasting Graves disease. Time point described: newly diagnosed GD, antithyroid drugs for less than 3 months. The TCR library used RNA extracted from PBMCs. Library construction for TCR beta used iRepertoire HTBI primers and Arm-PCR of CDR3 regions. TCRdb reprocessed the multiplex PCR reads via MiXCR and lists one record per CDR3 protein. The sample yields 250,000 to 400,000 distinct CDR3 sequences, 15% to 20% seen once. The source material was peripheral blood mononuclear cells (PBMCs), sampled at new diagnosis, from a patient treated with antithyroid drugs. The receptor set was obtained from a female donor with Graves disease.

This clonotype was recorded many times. CDR3 bases: TGTGCCAGTAGTATAGCAGGGGAGAATTCACCCCTCCACTTT. Translating it yields CASSIAGENSPLHF. V gene TRBV19 combines with J gene TRBJ1-6; TRBD1 is a possible D gene (6 bases). Germline CDR1 is LNHDA and CDR2 is SQIVND (reference sequence). The CDR3 is 14 amino acids. With 1 base removed from V and 7 bases from J, the gap between germline ends came to 8 bases.

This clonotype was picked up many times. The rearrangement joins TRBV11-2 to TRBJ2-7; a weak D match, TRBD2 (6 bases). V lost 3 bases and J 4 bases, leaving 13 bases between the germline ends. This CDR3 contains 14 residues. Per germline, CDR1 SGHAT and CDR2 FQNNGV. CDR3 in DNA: TGTGCCAGCAGCTTCCGGCGGGAAGGATACGAGCAGTACTTC. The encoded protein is CASSFRREGYEQYF.

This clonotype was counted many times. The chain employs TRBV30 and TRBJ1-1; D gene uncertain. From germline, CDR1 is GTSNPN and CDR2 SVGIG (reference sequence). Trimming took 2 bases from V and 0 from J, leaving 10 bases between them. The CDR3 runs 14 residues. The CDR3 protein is CAWSWERMNTEAFF. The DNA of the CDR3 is TGTGCCTGGAGTTGGGAGCGAATGAACACTGAAGCTTTCTTT.

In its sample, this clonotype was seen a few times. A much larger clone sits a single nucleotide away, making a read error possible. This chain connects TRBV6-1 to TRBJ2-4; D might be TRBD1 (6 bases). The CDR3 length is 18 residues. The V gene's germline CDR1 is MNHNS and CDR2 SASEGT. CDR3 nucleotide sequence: TGTGCCAGCAGTGCAGGCAGGGGCCTCCCCATAGCCAAAAACATTCAGCACTTC. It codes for CASSAGRGLPIAKNIQHF.

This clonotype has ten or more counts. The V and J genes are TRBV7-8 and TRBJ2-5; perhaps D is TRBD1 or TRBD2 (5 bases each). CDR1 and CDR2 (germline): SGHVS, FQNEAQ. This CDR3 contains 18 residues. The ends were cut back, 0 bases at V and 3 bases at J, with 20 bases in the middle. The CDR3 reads CASSLARVRARLKETQYF. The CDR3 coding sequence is TGTGCCAGCAGCTTAGCGCGGGTCAGGGCTAGATTGAAAGAGACCCAGTACTTC. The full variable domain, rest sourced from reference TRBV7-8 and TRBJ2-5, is GAGVSQSPRYKVAKRGQDVALRCDPISGHVSLFWYQQALGQGPEFLTYFQNEAQLDKSGLPSDRFFAERPEGSVSTLKIQRTQQEDSAVYLCASSLARVRARLKETQYFGPGTRLLVL.

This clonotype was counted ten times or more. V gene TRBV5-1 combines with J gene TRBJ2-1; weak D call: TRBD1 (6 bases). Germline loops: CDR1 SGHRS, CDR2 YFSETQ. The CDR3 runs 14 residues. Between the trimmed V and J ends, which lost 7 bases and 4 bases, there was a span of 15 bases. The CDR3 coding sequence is TGCGCCAGCGATAGGACAGAGGCTTACAATGAGCAGTTCTTC. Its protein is CASDRTEAYNEQFF. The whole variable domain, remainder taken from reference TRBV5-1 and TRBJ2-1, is KAGVTQTPRYLIKTRGQQVTLSCSPISGHRSVSWYQQTPGQGLQFLFEYFSETQRNKGNFPGRFSGRQFSNSRSEMNVSTLELGDSALYLCASDRTEAYNEQFFGPGTRLTVL.

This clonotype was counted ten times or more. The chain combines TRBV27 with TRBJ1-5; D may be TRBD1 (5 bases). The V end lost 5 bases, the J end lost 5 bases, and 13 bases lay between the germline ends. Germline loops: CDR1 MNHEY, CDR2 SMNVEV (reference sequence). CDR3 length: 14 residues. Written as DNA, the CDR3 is TGTGCCAGCAGTCGGGACGGTACGGATCAGCCCCAGCATTTT. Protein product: CASSRDGTDQPQHF.

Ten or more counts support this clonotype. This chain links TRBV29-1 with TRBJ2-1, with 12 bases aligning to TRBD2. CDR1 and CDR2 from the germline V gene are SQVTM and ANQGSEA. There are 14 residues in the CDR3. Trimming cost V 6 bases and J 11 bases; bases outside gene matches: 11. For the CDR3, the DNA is TGCAGCGTCGCCCGGACTAGCGGGACGGGCCAGCAGTTCTTC. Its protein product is CSVARTSGTGQQFF.

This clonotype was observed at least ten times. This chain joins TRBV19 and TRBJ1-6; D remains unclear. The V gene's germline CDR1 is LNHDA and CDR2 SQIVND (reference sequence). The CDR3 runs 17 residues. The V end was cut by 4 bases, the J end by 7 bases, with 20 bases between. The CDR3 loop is CASSSLPRPRPNSPLHF. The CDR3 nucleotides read TGTGCCAGTAGTAGCCTCCCAAGACCCAGGCCAAATTCACCCCTCCACTTT.

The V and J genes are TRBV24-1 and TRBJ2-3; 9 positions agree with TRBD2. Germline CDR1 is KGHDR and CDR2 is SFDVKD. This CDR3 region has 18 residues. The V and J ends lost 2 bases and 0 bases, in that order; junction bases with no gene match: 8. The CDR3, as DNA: TGTGCCACCAGTGATTCCTACCCCGGGACTAGCAGCACAGATACGCAGTATTTT. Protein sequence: CATSDSYPGTSSTDTQYF.

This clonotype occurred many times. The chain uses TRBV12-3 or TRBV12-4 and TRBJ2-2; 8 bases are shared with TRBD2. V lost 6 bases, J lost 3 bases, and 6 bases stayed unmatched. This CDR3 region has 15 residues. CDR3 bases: TGTGCCAGCAGCCAGACTAGCGTACACACCGGGGAGCTGTTTTTT. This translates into CASSQTSVHTGELFF.

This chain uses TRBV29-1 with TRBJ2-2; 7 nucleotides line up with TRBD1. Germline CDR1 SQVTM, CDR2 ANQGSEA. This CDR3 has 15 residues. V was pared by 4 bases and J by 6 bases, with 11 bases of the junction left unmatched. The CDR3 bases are TGCAGCGTTGGACGGACCACACAGGGGTCCGGGGAGCTGTTTTTT. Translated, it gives CSVGRTTQGSGELFF.

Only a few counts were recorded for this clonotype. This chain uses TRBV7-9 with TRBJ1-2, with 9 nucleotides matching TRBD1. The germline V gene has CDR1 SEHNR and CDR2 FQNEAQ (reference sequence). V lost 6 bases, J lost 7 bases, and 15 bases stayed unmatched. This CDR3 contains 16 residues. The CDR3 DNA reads TGTGCCAGCAGGGTTACAGGGGGCCCCAAACCCGTTGGCTACACCTTC. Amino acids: CASRVTGGPKPVGYTF.

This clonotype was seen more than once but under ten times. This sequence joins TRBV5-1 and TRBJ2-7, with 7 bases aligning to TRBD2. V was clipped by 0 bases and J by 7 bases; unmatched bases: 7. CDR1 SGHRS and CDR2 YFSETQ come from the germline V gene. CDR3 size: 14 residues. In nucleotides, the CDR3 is TGCGCCAGCAGCTTGGCAGGACTAGTTAAGGAGCAGTACTTC. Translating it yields CASSLAGLVKEQYF. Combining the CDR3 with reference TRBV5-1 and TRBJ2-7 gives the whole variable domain KAGVTQTPRYLIKTRGQQVTLSCSPISGHRSVSWYQQTPGQGLQFLFEYFSETQRNKGNFPGRFSGRQFSNSRSEMNVSTLELGDSALYLCASSLAGLVKEQYFGPGTRLTVT.

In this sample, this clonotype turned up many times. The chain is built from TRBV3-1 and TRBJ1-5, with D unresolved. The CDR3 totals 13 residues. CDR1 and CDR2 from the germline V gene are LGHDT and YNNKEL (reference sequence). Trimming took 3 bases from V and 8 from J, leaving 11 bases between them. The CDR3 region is CASSHDQEEPQHF. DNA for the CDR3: TGTGCCAGCAGCCACGACCAAGAGGAGCCCCAGCATTTT.

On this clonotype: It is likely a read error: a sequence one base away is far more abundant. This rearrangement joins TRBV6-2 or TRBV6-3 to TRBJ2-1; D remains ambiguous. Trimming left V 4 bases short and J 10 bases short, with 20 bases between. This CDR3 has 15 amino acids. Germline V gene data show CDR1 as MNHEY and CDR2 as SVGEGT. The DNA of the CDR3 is TGTGCCAGCAGTTTATCCTCAGCCGTCGGCTACGAGCAGTTCTTC. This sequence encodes CASSLSSAVGYEQFF.

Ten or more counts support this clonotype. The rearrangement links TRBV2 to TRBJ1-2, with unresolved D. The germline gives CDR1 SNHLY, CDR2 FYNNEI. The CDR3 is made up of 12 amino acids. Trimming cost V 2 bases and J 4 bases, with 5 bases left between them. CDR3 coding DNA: TGTGCCAGCAGTGAACGTACCTATGGCTACACCTTC. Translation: CASSERTYGYTF.

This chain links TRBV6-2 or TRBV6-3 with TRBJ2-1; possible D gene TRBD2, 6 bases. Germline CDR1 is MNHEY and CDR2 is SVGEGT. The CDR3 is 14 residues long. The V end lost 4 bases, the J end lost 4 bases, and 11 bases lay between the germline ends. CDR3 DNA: TGTGCCAGCAGTTCCGGGACTGGGTACAATGAGCAGTTCTTC. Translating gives CASSSGTGYNEQFF.

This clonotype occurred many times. The CDR3 protein is CASRQAGLGQPQHF. CDR3 in DNA: TGTGCCAGTAGGCAGGCAGGGTTAGGTCAGCCCCAGCATTTT. The chain has TRBV19 and TRBJ1-5; possible D gene TRBD1, 5 bases. Germline V lookup: CDR1 LNHDA, CDR2 SQIVND (reference sequence). The V end lost 6 bases, the J end lost 6 bases, and 15 bases lay between the germline ends. The CDR3 runs to 14 residues.

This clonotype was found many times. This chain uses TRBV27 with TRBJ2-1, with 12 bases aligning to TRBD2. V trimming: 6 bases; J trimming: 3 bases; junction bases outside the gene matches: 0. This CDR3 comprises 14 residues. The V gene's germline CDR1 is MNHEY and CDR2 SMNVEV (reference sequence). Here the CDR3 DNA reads TGTGCCAGCAGGACTAGCGGGGGCTACAATGAGCAGTTCTTC. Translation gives CASRTSGGYNEQFF.